This TCR beta chain originates from a study of cytomegalovirus exposure and HLA in healthy donors (dated by TCRdb to about 2017). About the investigation overall: According to an earlier analysis of a few hundred of the donors, about 170 million T cells yielded 95 million to 140 million unique TCR beta sequences and 250 to 350 Gb of sequence data. To decide whether each TCR beta V gene segment behaved as functional or pseudogenic, an earlier analysis of several hundred of the donors relied on high-throughput TCR beta sequencing. An early release covering roughly 580 HLA-typed donors comprised approximately 290 gigabases of sequencing data and around 80 million unique TCR sequences. A later analysis re-examined previously published TCR beta repertoires from roughly 650 donors and added high-resolution HLA genotyping to investigate patterns of TCR occurrence. Typing coverage differed by locus: A, B, C, DRB1 and DQB1 were typed in roughly 620-630 donors, DQA1 in approximately 520, DPA1 in 600 to 610, and DPB1 in roughly 470. To predict cytomegalovirus infection status, the study brought together high-throughput TCR immunosequencing, statistical association of individual TCRs with disease status, and machine learning. Along with the approximately 700-subject first cohort, a separate validation cohort of 120 different subjects was used. Rather than using new phenotypic data, the later analysis identified candidate immune exposures from TCR beta sequences and from how often those sequences occurred across donors. Genome-wide SNP genotypes for about 55% of the roughly 670 donors were used in a later genetic analysis, which treated that subset as a discovery cohort. The study profiled the T cell repertoires of fewer than 850 subjects by immunosequencing and related them to cytomegalovirus serostatus. On average, 235,054 unique TCR beta nucleotide sequences were sequenced per donor among some 420 genotyped donors of the cohort, with 15% to 20% of those sequences being non-productive. HLA typing covered class I and class II loci at four-digit resolution. The genetic ancestry cluster associated with self-reported Caucasian donors included about 84% of the approximately 410 genotyped donors. The study was designed to test whether signatures of past pathogen exposure could be identified by cataloging public T cell receptors. A few DR-DQ haplotypes were handled as single units for association and clustering because linkage in the cohort was strong. Donor age, sex, ethnicity and CMV serostatus were compiled together with the repertoire data. All discovery cohort repertoires had been generated on a single sequencing platform. What the authors observed across the whole study: Compared with equally common non-associated chains, HLA-associated TCR beta chains in a later analysis were more clonally expanded and had lower generation probabilities. In this cohort, only TCR beta chains were sequenced, and detectable features were limited by the absence of alpha or paired-chain data. Because the 87-base-pair reads could not distinguish some IMGT-functional V segments, including TRBV6-2 and TRBV6-3, those segments were excluded. When HLA alleles, especially DR and DQ, strongly co-occurred, TCR associations were difficult to assign to individual alleles. For the cohort, immune exposure information was limited to CMV serostatus. An association between a missense DCLRE1C variant and V-gene and J-gene trimming of TCR beta chains was found in a later genetic analysis and replicated in an independent cohort. Roughly uniform sequencing depth across donors was assumed in presence/absence analyses, although this assumption may not hold. According to a later analysis, TCR association rates differed among HLA loci, with DRB1 alleles showing the most associated TCRs and HLA-C alleles showing the fewest. HLA typing was unavailable for some donors at each locus, so association tests used only the typed subset. According to a later analysis, most CMV-associated TCR beta chains appeared to be HLA-restricted, and the HLA associations seemed to be driven largely by CMV exposure. A later analysis associated about 17,000 TCR beta sequences with specific HLA alleles at a false discovery rate of 0.05. Broadly in line with IMGT annotations, most TCR beta V segments showed up in productive rearrangements about 90% or about 30% of the time in an earlier analysis of about 500 of the donors. Because counts were too low, about 17 rarely observed V segments, including chromosome 9 orphons, were excluded from the earlier analysis of 500 to 700 of the donors. According to a later analysis, parvovirus B19, influenza, CMV and Epstein-Barr virus appeared linked to several top co-occurrence clusters. Correlated functional status among segregating V segments might be attributable to linkage disequilibrium, but an unknown experimental factor could not be ruled out. Compared with the roughly 700-donor mean, donors in an Asian-associated ancestry cluster had fewer N-insertions in productive TCRs, according to a later genetic analysis. The study listed 150 to 200 TCR beta chains as associated with cytomegalovirus. In vitro tests confirmed that a few of the cytomegalovirus-associated TCR beta chains recognize cytomegalovirus antigens. Across donors, most TCR sequences were observed very rarely, whereas some public TCRs were present in many individuals. A cluster of highly shared sequence variants was judged likely to be a technical artifact of the sequencing pipeline. The classifier was reported to diagnose cytomegalovirus status with high specificity and sensitivity in both the original cohort and the validation cohort. A further reported finding was that TCR beta sequences accurately predicted the HLA-A and HLA-B alleles for most subjects in the first cohort. It was suggested by the authors that the approach could potentially be generalized to other disease states and immunological phenotypes.

With respect to this clone: Its antigen is still unknown. Base qualities were left out, and no much larger clone turns up one base away.

The cohort consisted of 600 or so healthy bone marrow donors. All cohort members were sampled while nominally healthy, although unrecorded immune exposures were likely present. The donor was CMV seropositive and was included in the group of 250 to 300 seropositive cohort members. Each donor provided a peripheral blood sample, and peripheral blood mononuclear cells were used for TCR beta sequencing. Genomic DNA was extracted from the blood cell samples with the Qiagen DNeasy Blood Extraction Kit. The library was built by means of the immunoSEQ multiplex PCR assay. For the multiplex PCR, a mixture combining 60 forward primers for TCR Vbeta segments and 13 reverse primers for TCR Jbeta segments was used. The CDR3 region of rearranged TCR beta genes was amplified from genomic DNA by a multiplex PCR assay. On the Illumina HiSeq System, the amplified TCR beta libraries were sequenced as 87-base-pair reads. Under the source paper's analysis protocol: In a later analysis, tens of millions of unique TCR beta chains were counted across the approximately 670 repertoires, and around 10 million of these chains were shared by at least two donors. A nearest-neighbor algorithm error-corrected the raw reads and collapsed the reads into unique sequences, merging closely related sequences to remove PCR and sequencing errors. V, D and J gene segments were assigned by aligning CDR3 sequences to IMGT reference sequences. For a sequence to be retained, at least a six-nucleotide match to both a V gene segment and a J gene segment was required. Rearrangements were classified as productive when the CDR3 lacked stop codons and remained in frame with V and J, and all other rearrangements were classified as non-productive. CDR3 was defined by IMGT convention, running from the second conserved V-encoded cysteine to the conserved J-encoded phenylalanine. The earlier analysis of 500 to 600 of the donors excluded sequences that lacked an unambiguous match to a single V gene segment. An earlier analysis of a few hundred of the donors classified V segments as functional when productive rearrangements were above 56.7% and as segregating when the standard deviation between donors was above 5%. A statistical classification framework was built for diagnosing cytomegalovirus status from the catalog of TCR beta chain sequences. In a later analysis, TCR nucleotide sequences were compared against IMGT/GENE-DB human TR gene sequences so that V and J genes could be assigned. A later analysis assigned CDR3 sequences and most-parsimonious VDJ recombination scenarios with the TCRdist pipeline. A later analysis defined each TCR beta chain by its CDR3 amino acid sequence plus V-gene family, and excluded reads lacking a unique V-gene family. In a later analysis, approximately 640 highly shared, low-generation-probability nucleotide sequences were removed to address suspected cross-contamination and a sequencing artifact. In a later analysis, a clonal expansion index was calculated for each public chain from normalized within-repertoire ranks of inferred template counts. In a later analysis, generation probabilities were computed with a VDJ recombination model fitted to out-of-frame rearrangements, and the resulting probabilities were checked against IGoR. A later analysis scored TCR-TCR, TCR-HLA and TCR-CMV co-occurrence with hypergeometric tests, applying a repertoire-size bias correction to TCR pairs. False discovery rates were estimated in a later analysis by permuting HLA or CMV assignments 20 times. In a later analysis, co-occurring TCRs were grouped using DBSCAN, and TCRdist sequence similarity was added for clustering within HLA-allele-positive subsets. For co-occurrence clustering, repertoires with fewer than 30,000 or more than 120,000 public chains were excluded, along with roughly five repertoires with anomalous nucleotide sharing. TCRdb limited this immuneACCESS table to in-frame rearrangements with V and J called. A share of clones is missing; checked studies link under half to unresolved V genes, and the rest is unexplained. V and J calls and clone size are given by that table; D and trimming were obtained from the DNA. For this sample there are 150,000 to 200,000 clones; approximately 88% appear just once. The leading ten clones occupy 2% to 3% of the sample.

Reading from cysteine to phenylalanine, the CDR3 counts 16 amino acids. CDR3 DNA is the only sequence kept; it has 48 bases, read in frame from the first base. CDR1 and CDR2, per the germline V gene, are LGHNA and YNFKEQ. The germline ends are 13 bases apart after V is trimmed by 1 base and J by 4 bases. The chain uses TRBV4-2 and TRBJ2-2, and TRBD2 may be the D gene, going by 6 matching bases. Sequenced input: PBMCs. The receptor was derived from a woman between 45 and 60 years old in good health and CMV-seropositive. The CDR3 reads CASSQGGGKGTGELFF. The DNA is as follows: TGTGCCAGCAGCCAAGGTGGAGGGAAGGGCACCGGGGAGCTGTTTTTT.